Given below is one T cell receptor beta chain in context. Its specificity is unknown. These data belong to a study of monozygotic twins with inflammatory bowel disease. Study-wide results and limits: For repertoire similarity, concordant twins did not differ from discordant twins, possibly because power was limited. In the analysis, different T cell subtypes could not be told apart.

Template switching added UMIs carrying a 6-nucleotide sample barcode. TCRdb reprocessed the 5' RACE reads and stores each CDR3 protein as one record, lacking DNA. This sample's table has under 350,000 distinct CDR3 sequences. The TCR comes from a human donor with ulcerative colitis or Crohn's disease, or a healthy co-twin of an affected twin (not recorded which). The sequencing input was blood.

CDR3 loop: CASRPDRTNEKLFF. The chain links TRBV7-2 to TRBJ1-4. Germline lookup yields CDR1 SGHTA and CDR2 FQGNSA. The CDR3 extends over 14 amino acids.